Presented here are 16 T cell receptor beta chains from one specimen sequenced in a study of OX40 agonist ivuxolimab in advanced cancers. Sequencing used immunoSEQ multiplex PCR; TCRdb keeps in-frame clones, though not all of them. The sample holds 55,000 to 85,000 clones; about 86% are singletons and the top ten take about 0.75%. Material: CD4+ or CD8+ T cells sorted from blood, obtained in a trial of the OX40 agonist ivuxolimab. The origin of the receptors is an adult with an advanced solid tumor such as melanoma, head and neck, liver or kidney cancer.

The V and J genes are TRBV2 and TRBJ1-3, with 8 bases lining up with TRBD1. CDR1 SNHLY and CDR2 FYNNEI come from the germline V gene. This CDR3 region has 13 residues. The V segment lost 10 bases and the J segment 4 bases; nucleotides outside the gene matches: 6. The CDR3 region has the DNA TGTGCCATCCTCGACAGGGGCGGAAACACCATATATTTT. Translating it yields CAILDRGGNTIYF.

The chain joins TRBV18 to TRBJ2-1; 10 bases align to TRBD2. V shed 3 bases, J shed 15 bases, and the junction held 11 bases outside the gene matches. There are 14 residues in the CDR3. The germline CDR1 and CDR2 sequences are KGHSH and LQKENI. CDR3 sequence reads: CASSPLAGETPRFF. The CDR3 bases are TGTGCCAGCTCACCCCTAGCGGGAGAAACCCCAAGGTTCTTC.

V and J are TRBV9 and TRBJ2-2; D gene unclear. The CDR3 length is 13 residues. Trimming shortened V by 3 bases and J by 6 bases, and 9 bases separated the two germline ends. The V gene's germline CDR1 is SGDLS and CDR2 YYNGEE. The CDR3 spells CASSAVVAGELFF. The CDR3 DNA reads TGTGCCAGCAGCGCCGTAGTCGCCGGGGAGCTGTTTTTT.

This clone was counted once. The chain employs TRBV6-1 and TRBJ2-7; 12 positions agree with TRBD2. V lost 5 bases, J lost 5 bases, and 7 bases stayed unmatched. This CDR3 region has 15 residues. Germline assignment: CDR1 MNHNS and CDR2 SASEGT. CDR3 protein: CASSRTSGNAHEQYF. The CDR3 nucleotides read TGTGCCAGCAGTAGGACTAGCGGGAATGCTCACGAGCAGTACTTC.

The chain combines TRBV5-1 with TRBJ2-3; D remains unclear. Trimming cost V 4 bases and J 5 bases, with 11 bases left between them. This CDR3 is 13 amino acids long. Per the germline V gene, CDR1 is SGHRS and CDR2 is YFSETQ. CDR3: CASSPPPLDTQYF. CDR3 nucleotide sequence: TGCGCCAGCAGCCCTCCCCCCCTAGATACGCAGTATTTT.

This sequence joins TRBV4-1 and TRBJ2-7; a possible D gene is TRBD1 (6 bases). Looked up from germline, CDR1 is MGHRA and CDR2 is YSYEKL. The CDR3 spans 16 residues. Trimming pared 2 bases from V and 2 bases from J, leaving 16 bases between. CDR3 nucleotide sequence: TGCGCCAGCAGCCAACTATCCGGGACAACCACCTACGAGCAGTACTTC. It codes for CASSQLSGTTTYEQYF.

The V gene is TRBV30, the J gene TRBJ1-2; a weak D match, TRBD1 (5 bases). V lost 6 bases to trimming and J lost 8 bases, with 13 bases between them. CDR1 is GTSNPN, CDR2 SVGIG, per germline (reference sequence). CDR3 size: 11 residues. The CDR3 sequence: CACGAGPGYTF. CDR3 DNA sequence: TGTGCCTGCGGGGCGGGCCCCGGCTACACCTTC.

The CDR3 DNA follows: TGTGCCAGCTCACCAAGAAGGGACAGGGAGACTGAAGCTTTCTTT. It specifies CASSPRRDRETEAFF. The V and J genes are TRBV18 and TRBJ1-1, with TRBD1 identical over 9 bases. V was clipped by 2 bases and J by 5 bases; unmatched bases: 6. The CDR3 has 15 residues. Per germline, CDR1 KGHSH and CDR2 LQKENI.

V is TRBV7-2 and J is TRBJ2-7, with TRBD1 matching over 9 bases. Germline V lookup: CDR1 SGHTA, CDR2 FQGNSA. V was clipped by 2 bases and J by 1 base; unmatched bases: 6. This CDR3 has 16 residues. The CDR3 loop is CASSLTPGQGSYEQYF. In DNA form, the CDR3 reads TGTGCCAGCAGCTTAACCCCGGGACAGGGTTCCTACGAGCAGTACTTC.

The V gene is TRBV11-2, the J gene TRBJ2-7; TRBD1 aligns across 7 bases. Germline-derived CDR1 and CDR2 are SGHAT and FQNNGV. This CDR3 has 12 amino acids. V dropped 8 bases and J dropped 9; count of bases not matched to a gene: 10. CDR3 nucleotides: TGTGCCAGCCAAGGAGTAGGGGGCACGCAGTACTTC. Translating it yields CASQGVGGTQYF.

V usage is TRBV7-2 and J usage is TRBJ2-7, with D unclear. V was clipped by 3 bases and J by 0 bases, with 9 bases between them. The germline gives CDR1 SGHTA, CDR2 FQGNSA. This CDR3 is built from 14 residues. The CDR3 here is CASSFRVPSYEQYF. The CDR3 coding sequence is TGTGCCAGCAGCTTCCGGGTCCCCTCCTACGAGCAGTACTTC.

This chain uses TRBV6-6 with TRBJ1-3; 9 bases agree with TRBD1. J lost 0 bases, V lost 2 bases, and 2 bases had no gene match. Germline lookup yields CDR1 MNHNY and CDR2 SVGAGI (reference sequence). This CDR3 region has 16 residues. CDR3: CASSYGTGTSGNTIYF. DNA of the CDR3: TGTGCCAGCAGTTACGGGACAGGGACCTCTGGAAACACCATATATTTT.

V usage is TRBV5-8 and J usage is TRBJ2-6; D unclear. This CDR3 has 17 residues. Germline V lookup: CDR1 SGHTS, CDR2 YDEGEE. Trimming removed 4 bases at V and 0 bases at J, with 14 bases between. Here the CDR3 reads CASSLGFGSSGANVLTF. In nucleotides, the CDR3 is TGTGCCAGCAGCCTTGGATTCGGGTCCTCTGGGGCCAACGTCCTGACTTTC.

This clone was detected only a few times. The gene calls are TRBV29-1 and TRBJ2-7; D gene unclear. This CDR3 spans 13 amino acids. Deletions cut 3 bases from V and 0 bases from J, with 9 bases between. Germline V gives CDR1 SQVTM, CDR2 ANQGSEA. The CDR3 loop is CSVDRADSYEQYF. Written as DNA, the CDR3 is TGCAGCGTTGATCGGGCTGACTCCTACGAGCAGTACTTC.

V is TRBV30 and J is TRBJ1-1; 7 nucleotides match TRBD1. The J segment lost 0 bases and the V segment lost 4 bases, leaving 5 bases of the junction unmatched. The CDR3 is made up of 14 amino acids. Germline-derived CDR1 and CDR2 are GTSNPN and SVGIG (reference sequence). CDR3 bases: TGTGCCTGGACTTTGGGACAGTTGAACACTGAAGCTTTCTTT. Translated: CAWTLGQLNTEAFF.

V and J are TRBV9 and TRBJ1-1; D possibly corresponds to TRBD1 (5 bases). This CDR3 has 14 amino acids. The V end lost 3 bases, the J end lost 1 base, and 10 bases lay between the germline ends. Germline-derived CDR1 and CDR2 are SGDLS and YYNGEE. The CDR3 region has the DNA TGTGCCAGCAGCGCCCTGCAGGGGAACACTGAAGCTTTCTTT. The encoded protein is CASSALQGNTEAFF.